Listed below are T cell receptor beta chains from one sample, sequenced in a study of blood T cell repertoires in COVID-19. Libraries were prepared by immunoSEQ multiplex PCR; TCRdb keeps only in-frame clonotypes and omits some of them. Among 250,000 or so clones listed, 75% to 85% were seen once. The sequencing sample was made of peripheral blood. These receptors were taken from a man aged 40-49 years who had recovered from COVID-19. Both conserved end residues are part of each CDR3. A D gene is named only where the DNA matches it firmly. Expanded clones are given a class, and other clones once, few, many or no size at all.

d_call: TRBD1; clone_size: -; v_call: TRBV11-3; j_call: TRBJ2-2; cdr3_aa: CASSPKTGGANTGELFF; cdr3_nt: TGTGCCAGCAGCCCCAAGACAGGGGGCGCGAACACCGGGGAGCTGTTTTTT
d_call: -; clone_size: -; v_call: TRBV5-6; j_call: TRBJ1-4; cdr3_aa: CASSGLTNEKLFF; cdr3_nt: TGTGCCAGCTCAGGCCTCACTAATGAAAAACTGTTTTTT
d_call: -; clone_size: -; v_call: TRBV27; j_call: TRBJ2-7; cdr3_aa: CASSISGSYERYF; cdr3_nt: TGTGCCAGCAGTATAAGCGGCTCCTACGAGCGGTACTTC
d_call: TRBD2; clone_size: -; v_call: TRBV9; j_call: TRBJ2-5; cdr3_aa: CASSAGTSGGDYQETQYF; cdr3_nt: TGTGCCAGCAGCGCAGGGACTAGCGGGGGGGACTACCAAGAGACCCAGTACTTC
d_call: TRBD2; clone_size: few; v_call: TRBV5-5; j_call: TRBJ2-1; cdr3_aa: CASSLAVAGSYNEQFF; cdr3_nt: TGTGCCAGCAGCTTGGCCGTAGCGGGCTCCTACAATGAGCAGTTCTTC
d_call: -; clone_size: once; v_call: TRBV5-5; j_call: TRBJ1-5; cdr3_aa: CASSFAGGTDQPQHF; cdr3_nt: TGTGCCAGCAGCTTTGCGGGGGGTACGGATCAGCCCCAGCATTTT
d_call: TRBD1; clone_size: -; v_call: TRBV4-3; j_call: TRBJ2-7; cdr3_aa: CASSQAGTGGEQYF; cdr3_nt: TGCGCCAGCAGCCAGGCCGGGACAGGGGGCGAGCAGTACTTC
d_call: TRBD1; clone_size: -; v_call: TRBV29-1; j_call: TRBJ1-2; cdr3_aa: CSVGPTGPNYGYTF; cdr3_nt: TGCAGCGTTGGGCCGACAGGGCCAAACTATGGCTACACCTTC
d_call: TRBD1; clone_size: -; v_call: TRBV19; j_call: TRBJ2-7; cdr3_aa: CASRPSFRTGAYEQYF; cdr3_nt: TGTGCCAGTAGGCCGTCATTTAGGACAGGGGCCTACGAGCAGTACTTC
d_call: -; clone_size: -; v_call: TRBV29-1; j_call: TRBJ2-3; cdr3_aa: CSVNSDRMQYF; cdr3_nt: TGCAGCGTTAACTCGGACAGAATGCAGTATTTT
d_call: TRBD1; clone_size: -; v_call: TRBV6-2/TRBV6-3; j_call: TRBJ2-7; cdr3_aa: CASSGRQGWYEQYF; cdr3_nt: TGTGCCAGCAGTGGACGACAGGGATGGTACGAGCAGTACTTC
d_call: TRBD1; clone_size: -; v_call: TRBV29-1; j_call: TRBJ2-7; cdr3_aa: CSATGVGSSYEQYF; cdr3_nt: TGCAGCGCAACAGGGGTGGGGAGCTCCTACGAGCAGTACTTC
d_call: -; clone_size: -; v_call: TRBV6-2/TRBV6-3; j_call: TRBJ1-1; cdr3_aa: CASSYRGSEAEAFF; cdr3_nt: TGTGCCAGCAGTTACCGTGGGTCGGAGGCTGAAGCTTTCTTT
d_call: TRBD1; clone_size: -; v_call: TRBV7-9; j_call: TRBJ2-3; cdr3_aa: CASSLGQGAGTDTQYF; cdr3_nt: TGTGCCAGCAGCTTAGGACAGGGGGCAGGGACAGATACGCAGTATTTT
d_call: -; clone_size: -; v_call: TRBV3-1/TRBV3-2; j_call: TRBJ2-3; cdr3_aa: CASSQAGINTDTQYF; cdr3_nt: TGTGCCAGCAGCCAAGCCGGGATAAACACAGATACGCAGTATTTT
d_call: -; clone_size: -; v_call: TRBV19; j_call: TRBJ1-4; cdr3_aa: CASSILREKLFF; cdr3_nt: TGTGCCAGTAGTATACTCCGGGAAAAACTGTTTTTT
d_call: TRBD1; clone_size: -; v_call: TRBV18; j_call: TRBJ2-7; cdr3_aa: CASSSGQDYEQYF; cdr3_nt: TGTGCCAGCTCATCGGGACAGGACTACGAGCAGTACTTC
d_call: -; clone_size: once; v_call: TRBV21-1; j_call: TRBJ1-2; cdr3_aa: CASSKARVRRGYTF; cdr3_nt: TGTGCCAGCAGCAAAGCGCGAGTCAGGCGCGGCTACACCTTC
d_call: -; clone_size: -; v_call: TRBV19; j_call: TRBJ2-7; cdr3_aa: CASSIDLALEGYEQYF; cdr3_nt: TGTGCCAGTAGTATAGATCTAGCTCTAGAGGGCTACGAGCAGTACTTC
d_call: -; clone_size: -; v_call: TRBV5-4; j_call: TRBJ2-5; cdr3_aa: CASTSPGLGQETQYF; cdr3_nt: TGTGCCAGCACCTCTCCGGGACTTGGACAAGAGACCCAGTACTTC
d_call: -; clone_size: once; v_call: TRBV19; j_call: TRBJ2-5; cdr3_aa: CASSIGAGSFETQYF; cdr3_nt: TGTGCCAGTAGTATCGGCGCGGGGAGTTTTGAGACCCAGTACTTC
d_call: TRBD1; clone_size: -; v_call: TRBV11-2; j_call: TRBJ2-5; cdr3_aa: CASSLGAGGTQYF; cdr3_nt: TGTGCCAGCAGCTTAGGCGCAGGGGGAACCCAGTACTTC
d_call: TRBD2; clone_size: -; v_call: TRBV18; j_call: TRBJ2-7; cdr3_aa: CASSPGRAFGQYF; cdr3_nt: TGTGCCAGCTCACCGGGGAGGGCGTTCGGGCAGTACTTC
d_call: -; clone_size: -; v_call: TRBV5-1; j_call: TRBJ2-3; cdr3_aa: CASSPPGAATDTQYF; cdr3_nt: TGCGCCAGCAGCCCCCCAGGGGCGGCGACAGATACGCAGTATTTT
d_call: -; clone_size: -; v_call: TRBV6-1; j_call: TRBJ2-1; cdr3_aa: CASSERTQVPEQFF; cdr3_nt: TGTGCCAGCAGTGAAAGGACACAGGTGCCTGAGCAGTTCTTC
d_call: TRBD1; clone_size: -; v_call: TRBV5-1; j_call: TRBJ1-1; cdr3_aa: CASSLGPGGGWTEAFF; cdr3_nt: TGCGCCAGCAGCTTGGGGCCAGGGGGCGGATGGACTGAAGCTTTCTTT
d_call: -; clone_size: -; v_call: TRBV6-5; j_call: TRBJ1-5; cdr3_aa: CASSPPGDQPQHF; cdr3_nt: TGTGCCAGCAGTCCCCCGGGTGATCAGCCCCAGCATTTT
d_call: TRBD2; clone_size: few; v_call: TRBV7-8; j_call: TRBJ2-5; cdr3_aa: CASSLRGDRETQYF; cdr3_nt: TGTGCCAGCAGCTTACGGGGGGATCGGGAGACCCAGTACTTC